The 3 T cell receptor beta chains below were found in one sample sequenced in a study of blood T cell repertoires in COVID-19. Measured with immunoSEQ multiplex PCR; TCRdb has only the in-frame clones, and not every one. The sample comprises about 320,000 clones, nearly 90% of which are singletons, and over 8.5% rests with the top ten. The sequencing input was peripheral blood. Source of these receptors: a woman aged 25 to 39 with COVID-19, enrolled during active disease.

The chain recombines TRBV2 with TRBJ2-5, with D possibly being TRBD2 (6 bases). CDR1 SNHLY and CDR2 FYNNEI come from the germline V gene. Trimming shortened V by 6 bases and J by 5 bases, and 13 bases separated the two germline ends. This CDR3 is 13 amino acids long. The CDR3 DNA follows: TGTGCCAGCAGCCCGGGACTCACCGAGACCCAGTACTTC. Its protein is CASSPGLTETQYF.

The J gene is TRBJ2-7, the V gene TRBV5-8; a weak D match, TRBD2 (5 bases). The CDR3 has 17 residues. The V end lost 4 bases, the J end lost 3 bases, and 23 bases lay between the germline ends. Germline assignment: CDR1 SGHTS and CDR2 YDEGEE. CDR3 region: CASSPLSRSGSDYEQYF. The CDR3 region has the DNA TGTGCCAGCAGCCCCCTTTCCCGGTCGGGGAGCGACTACGAGCAGTACTTC.

This chain connects TRBV10-2 to TRBJ2-7, with TRBD1 matching 7 bases. The junction had 8 bases not matched to a gene; V was cut back by 8 bases and J by 7 bases. CDR1 and CDR2 from the germline V gene are WSHSY and SAAADI. The CDR3 covers 12 residues. The CDR3 nucleotides read TGCGCCAGCCACGCGACAGGGCGTGAGCAGTACTTC. This translates into CASHATGREQYF.